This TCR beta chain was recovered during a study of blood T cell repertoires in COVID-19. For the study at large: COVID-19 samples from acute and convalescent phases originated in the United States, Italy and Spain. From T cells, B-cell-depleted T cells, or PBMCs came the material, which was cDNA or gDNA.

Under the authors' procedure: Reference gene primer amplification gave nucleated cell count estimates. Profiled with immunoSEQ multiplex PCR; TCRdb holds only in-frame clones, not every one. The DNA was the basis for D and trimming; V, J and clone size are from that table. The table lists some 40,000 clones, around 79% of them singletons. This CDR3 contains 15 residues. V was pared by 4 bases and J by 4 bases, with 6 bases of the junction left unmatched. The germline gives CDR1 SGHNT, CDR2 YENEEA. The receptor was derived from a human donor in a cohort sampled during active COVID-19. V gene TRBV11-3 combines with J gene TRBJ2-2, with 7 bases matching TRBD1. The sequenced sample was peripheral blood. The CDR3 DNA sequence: TGTGCCAGCAGCTCCCAAACAGGGGTCACCGGGGAGCTGTTTTTT. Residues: CASSSQTGVTGELFF.